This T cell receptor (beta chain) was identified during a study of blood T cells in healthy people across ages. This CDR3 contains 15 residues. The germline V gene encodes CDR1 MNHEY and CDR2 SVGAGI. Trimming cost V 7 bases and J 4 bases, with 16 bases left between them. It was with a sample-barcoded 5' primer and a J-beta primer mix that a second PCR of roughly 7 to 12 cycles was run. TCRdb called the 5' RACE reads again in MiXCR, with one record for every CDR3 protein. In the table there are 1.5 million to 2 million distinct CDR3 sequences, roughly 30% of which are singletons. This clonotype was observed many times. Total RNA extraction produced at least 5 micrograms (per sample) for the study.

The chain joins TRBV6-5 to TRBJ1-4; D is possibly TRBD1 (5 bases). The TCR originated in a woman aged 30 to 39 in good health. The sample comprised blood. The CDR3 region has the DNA TGTGCCAGCAAGTCTGGGACGCCTGATAATGAAAAACTGTTTTTT. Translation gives CASKSGTPDNEKLFF.